This T cell receptor (beta chain) was identified during a study of cytomegalovirus exposure and HLA in healthy donors. Looked up from germline, CDR1 is MRHNA and CDR2 is SNTAGT. This CDR3 spans 16 amino acids. Trimming removed 1 base from V and 0 bases from J, with 9 bases in between. A multiplex PCR was run with 60 Vbeta primers and 13 Jbeta primers. Libraries were prepared by immunoSEQ multiplex PCR; TCRdb keeps only in-frame clonotypes and omits some of them. The sample carries about 190,000 clones, roughly 78% recorded once. The sequenced material came from PBMCs. The clonotype was recovered from a boy between 10 and 17 years old in good health and CMV-seronegative. This chain uses TRBV6-4 with TRBJ2-2, with a tentative D call TRBD2 (6 bases). CDR3 coding DNA: TGTGCCAGCAGTGACTTAGGAGGGGCGAACACCGGGGAGCTGTTTTTT. Amino acid sequence: CASSDLGGANTGELFF.